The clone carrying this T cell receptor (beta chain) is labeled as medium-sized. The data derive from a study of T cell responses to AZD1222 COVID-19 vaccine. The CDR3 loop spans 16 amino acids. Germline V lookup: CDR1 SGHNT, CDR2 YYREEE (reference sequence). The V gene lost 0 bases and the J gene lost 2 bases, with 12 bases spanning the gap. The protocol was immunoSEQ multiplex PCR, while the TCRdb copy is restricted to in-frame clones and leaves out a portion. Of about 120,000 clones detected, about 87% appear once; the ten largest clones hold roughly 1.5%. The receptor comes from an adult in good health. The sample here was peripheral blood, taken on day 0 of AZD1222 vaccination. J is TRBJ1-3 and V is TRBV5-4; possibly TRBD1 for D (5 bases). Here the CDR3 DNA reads TGTGCCAGCAGCTTGGACGGGGGACGGACTGGAAACACCATATATTTT. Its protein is CASSLDGGRTGNTIYF. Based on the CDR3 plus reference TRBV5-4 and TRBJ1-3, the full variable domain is ETGVTQSPTHLIKTRGQQVTLRCSSQSGHNTVSWYQQALGQGPQFIFQYYREEENGRGNFPPRFSGLQFPNYSSELNVNALELDDSALYLCASSLDGGRTGNTIYFGEGSWLTVV.